This TCR beta chain was recorded in a study of somatic mutations in cytotoxic T cells in rheumatoid arthritis. The repertoire was sequenced with immunoSEQ multiplex PCR; TCRdb's copy has only in-frame clones and lacks some. Of 15,000 or so clones in the sample, 82% were seen once. For this clone: Its antigen is still unknown.

Germline V gene sequence: CDR1 SGHAT, CDR2 FQNNGV. Trimming left V 1 base short and J 8 bases short, with 17 bases between. The CDR3 is 15 residues long. General study results and limits: Nobody adjusted the slight TRBV07 underrepresentation in rheumatoid arthritis patients for multiple comparisons.

Sequenced material: CD8+ T cells sorted from blood. The V and J genes are TRBV11-2 and TRBJ1-2; TRBD1 is a possible D gene (5 bases). The receptor comes from a woman aged 45-65 years with rheumatoid arthritis. The CDR3, as DNA: TGTGCCAGCAGCTTAGGGGGTAGCAGGGAGGACGGCTACACCTTC. This codes for CASSLGGSREDGYTF.